This T cell receptor (beta chain) was recorded in a study of early T cells in non-severe SARS-CoV-2 infection. In the study overall: Chains were not paired, and sequencing was done on bulk RNA from unsorted whole blood. Study findings and constraints: VDJdb matches were skewed toward anti-spike CD8 T cell responses.

Unique molecular identifiers were affixed to single, distinct cDNA molecules. In TCRdb, the 5' RACE reads were re-called with MiXCR into one record per CDR3 protein. The repertoire includes 40,000 to 55,000 distinct CDR3 sequences, about 5.7% of them detected once, and around 21% sits in the top ten. Germline V CDR1 and CDR2: ENHRY, SYGVKD. Losses at the gene ends were 0 bases for V and 1 base for J; bases not matched to a gene: 5. This CDR3 is 17 amino acids long. Remarks on this clonotype: The antigen is unknown.

The chain links TRBV10-3 to TRBJ2-5, with 10 nucleotides matching TRBD1. This receptor was obtained from an adult who was a healthcare worker with PCR-confirmed SARS-CoV-2 infection or an uninfected control (not recorded which). Source: whole blood, taken at baseline. The CDR3 DNA follows: TGTGCCATCAGTGAGTCGACGGGACAGGGGTTCCAAGAGACCCAGTACTTC. Translating it yields CAISESTGQGFQETQYF.